The following is a TCR beta chain sequence with its context. Its antigen is still unknown. Method: immunoSEQ multiplex PCR; TCRdb's copy keeps in-frame clones and lacks some. The sample holds over 150,000 clones, roughly 89% seen once. The data are from a study of T cell responses to AZD1222 COVID-19 vaccine. The study, taken as a whole, reports: White British people made up most donors, females outnumbered males, and clonal diversity was possibly underestimated. Spike-specific TCR breadth and depth were elevated following two AZD1222 doses.

Germline V lookup: CDR1 SGHAT, CDR2 FQNNGV. V lost 0 bases to trimming and J lost 4 bases, with 13 bases between them. The CDR3 extends over 15 amino acids. The sample in question was peripheral blood, obtained 28 days after the second AZD1222 dose. The clonotype was recovered from an adult who received the AZD1222 COVID-19 vaccine. V usage is TRBV11-2 and J usage is TRBJ2-7; D tentatively reads TRBD1 or TRBD2 (5 bases each). Here the CDR3 reads CASSLDLGVGYEQYF. The CDR3 DNA reads TGTGCCAGCAGCTTAGATTTGGGGGTGGGTTACGAGCAGTACTTC.